This entry lists 18 T cell receptor beta chains sequenced from one sample in a study of blood T cell repertoires in COVID-19. Using immunoSEQ multiplex PCR, the repertoire was profiled, and TCRdb retains in-frame clones only, with some absent. The sample consists of about 60,000 clones, over 75% of them appearing once. The specimen sequenced was peripheral blood. These receptors came from a human donor in a cohort sampled during active COVID-19.

This chain uses TRBV6-5 with TRBJ1-1; TRBD1 agrees at 8 bases. V gave up 6 bases and J gave up 4 bases; unmatched junction bases: 7. Germline V gives CDR1 MNHEY, CDR2 SVGAGI. This CDR3 is 14 amino acids long. This chain's CDR3 is CASSARTGLTEAFF. DNA for the CDR3: TGTGCCAGCAGCGCGAGGACAGGGCTCACTGAAGCTTTCTTT.

The table lists this clone with a few counts. This chain links TRBV6-6 with TRBJ2-7; perhaps TRBD2 as D (5 bases). Trimming took 5 bases from V and 1 from J, leaving 6 bases between them. CDR1 MNHNY and CDR2 SVGAGI come from the germline V gene (reference sequence). The CDR3 is 12 residues long. Here the CDR3 DNA reads TGTGCCAGCAGTCGACTATCCTACGAGCAGTACTTC. Amino acids: CASSRLSYEQYF.

This clone occurred once. The J gene is TRBJ2-3, the V gene TRBV15, with TRBD2 as a possible D gene (6 bases). Trimming removed 3 bases at V and 4 bases at J, with 17 bases between. Germline V gives CDR1 LNHNV, CDR2 YYDKDF (reference sequence). The CDR3 is 16 residues long. DNA of the CDR3: TGTGCCACCAGCAGGCCATCCCGGGGGATCTCAGATACGCAGTATTTT. Residues: CATSRPSRGISDTQYF.

In its sample, this clone was seen a few times. V usage is TRBV5-1 and J usage is TRBJ1-1, with 9 bases that match TRBD1. The CDR3 totals 15 residues. Germline CDR1 is SGHRS and CDR2 is YFSETQ. Trimming at V came to 5 bases and at J to 2 bases, leaving 7 bases not matched to a gene. CDR3 loop: CASSYMGQGNTEAFF. The CDR3 DNA reads TGCGCCAGCAGTTACATGGGACAGGGTAACACTGAAGCTTTCTTT.

This chain connects TRBV10-2 to TRBJ2-1; no clear D. CDR1 is WSHSY, CDR2 SAAADI, per germline. CDR3 length equals 13 residues. Trimming cost V 4 bases and J 8 bases, with 12 bases left between them. The CDR3 DNA reads TGCGCCAGCAGTGCAATGGTCGGGTATGAGCAGTTCTTC. Its translation: CASSAMVGYEQFF.

This clone was seen a few times. This chain links TRBV10-2 with TRBJ1-5; D gene unclear. V dropped 4 bases and J dropped 1 base, with 5 bases sitting between them. The germline CDR1 and CDR2 sequences are WSHSY and SAAADI. The CDR3 runs 13 residues. The CDR3 sequence: CASSGGSNQPQHF. The CDR3 DNA reads TGCGCCAGCAGTGGAGGGAGCAATCAGCCCCAGCATTTT.

V usage is TRBV7-2 and J usage is TRBJ2-3; 8 bases fit TRBD1. The CDR3 sequence is 15 residues long. J gave up 2 bases and V 4 bases, and 5 bases lay outside the gene matches. The germline V gene has CDR1 SGHTA and CDR2 FQGNSA. The CDR3: CASSSTGVLTDTQYF. The CDR3 DNA is TGTGCCAGCAGCTCGACAGGGGTCCTCACAGATACGCAGTATTTT. The complete variable domain, with remaining parts taken from reference TRBV7-2 and TRBJ2-3, reads GAGVSQSPSNKVTEKGKDVELRCDPISGHTALYWYRQSLGQGLEFLIYFQGNSAPDKSGLPSDRFSAERTGGSVSTLTIQRTQQEDSAVYLCASSSTGVLTDTQYFGPGTRLTVL.

This clone has more than one count but fewer than ten. This sequence joins TRBV27 and TRBJ2-3; D may be TRBD1 (5 bases). This CDR3 is 15 amino acids long. Trimming stripped 1 base from V and 1 base from J, with 9 bases between. Germline-derived CDR1 and CDR2 are MNHEY and SMNVEV (reference sequence). In DNA form, the CDR3 reads TGTGCCAGCAGTTTATGGGGCGCCGGCACAGATACGCAGTATTTT. It specifies CASSLWGAGTDTQYF.

The chain is built from TRBV27 and TRBJ2-6, with 7 bases fitting TRBD1. CDR1 and CDR2 from the germline V gene are MNHEY and SMNVEV (reference sequence). This CDR3 contains 17 residues. The V and J ends lost 1 base and 2 bases, in that order; junction bases with no gene match: 5. The DNA of the CDR3 is TGTGCCAGCAGTTTATGGGGTACAGGGGCTGGGGCCAACGTCCTGACTTTC. This codes for CASSLWGTGAGANVLTF.

This chain connects TRBV18 to TRBJ1-1; TRBD1 matches at 11 bases. CDR3 size: 16 residues. CDR1 is KGHSH and CDR2 is LQKENI in the germline V gene. The ends lost 5 bases at V and 1 base at J; junction bases unmatched: 6. The CDR3: CASSRTGGAGNTEAFF. DNA for the CDR3: TGTGCCAGCTCAAGGACAGGGGGCGCGGGGAACACTGAAGCTTTCTTT.

DNA of the CDR3: TGTGCCAGTAGTATGGGGACAGGGGGCTACGAGCAGTACTTC. Protein: CASSMGTGGYEQYF. V and J are TRBV19 and TRBJ2-7, with 11 bases lining up with TRBD1. Germline trimming cut 3 bases from V and 3 bases from J; bases unmatched to any gene: 1. Per the germline V gene, CDR1 is LNHDA and CDR2 is SQIVND (reference sequence). The CDR3 has 14 residues.

CDR3 loop: CASSRTILLQETQYF. The CDR3, as DNA: TGTGCCAGCAGTCGGACAATATTATTACAAGAGACCCAGTACTTC. The chain is built from TRBV3-1 (or the pseudogene TRBV3-2) and TRBJ2-5; D is perhaps TRBD1 (5 bases). The CDR3 loop spans 15 amino acids. From germline, CDR1 is LGHDT and CDR2 YNNKEL (reference sequence). Trimming took off 6 bases at V and 2 bases at J, with 16 bases between the two ends.

The V call is TRBV29-1, the J call TRBJ2-1, with a weak D call TRBD2 (5 bases). Trimming removed 4 bases from V and 8 bases from J, with 18 bases in between. CDR3 size: 14 residues. Germline V lookup: CDR1 SQVTM, CDR2 ANQGSEA. For the CDR3, the DNA is TGCAGCGTTGTAGGTGGGAGAGCTGTAGATGAGCAGTTCTTC. Its protein product is CSVVGGRAVDEQFF.

The chain combines TRBV15 with TRBJ1-1; the D gene is possibly TRBD1 (6 bases). Germline V lookup: CDR1 LNHNV, CDR2 YYDKDF (reference sequence). CDR3 size: 14 residues. Trimming took off 2 bases at V and 6 bases at J, with 13 bases between the two ends. CDR3 DNA: TGTGCCACCAGCAGACCAACGGACAGCCCTGAAGCTTTCTTT. As protein: CATSRPTDSPEAFF.

In this sample, this clone turned up once. V and J are TRBV9 and TRBJ2-2; perhaps TRBD1 as D (6 bases). Germline values: CDR1 SGDLS, CDR2 YYNGEE. CDR3 length equals 15 residues. The ends were cut back, 0 bases at V and 6 bases at J, with 12 bases in the middle. The CDR3: CASSVEGTIPGELFF. The DNA for the CDR3 is TGTGCCAGCAGCGTAGAGGGGACAATCCCCGGGGAGCTGTTTTTT.

The rearrangement uses TRBV7-2 and TRBJ2-1; the match to TRBD1 covers 10 bases. CDR3 length: 19 residues. The V and J ends lost 5 bases and 3 bases, in that order; junction bases with no gene match: 16. CDR1 and CDR2 from the germline V gene are SGHTA and FQGNSA. For the CDR3, the DNA is TGTGCCAGCAGCGACAGGATGACAGGGGGCATATCAATCTACAATGAGCAGTTCTTC. Translated, it gives CASSDRMTGGISIYNEQFF.

This chain links TRBV7-3 with TRBJ2-2; 8 bases align to TRBD2. Germline values: CDR1 SGHTA, CDR2 FQGTGA. CDR3 length: 12 residues. V was clipped by 5 bases and J by 10 bases; unmatched bases: 3. The CDR3 sequence is CASSLSGTELFF. CDR3 DNA: TGTGCCAGCAGCCTTAGCGGGACGGAGCTGTTTTTT.

This chain connects TRBV7-9 to TRBJ1-4; 10 nucleotides line up with TRBD1. The CDR3 totals 19 residues. The ends lost 5 bases at V and 0 bases at J; junction bases unmatched: 12. Germline CDR1 SEHNR, CDR2 FQNEAQ (reference sequence). As DNA, the CDR3 is TGTGCCAGCAGCCCTGGGTTCGGGACAGGGGATGCAACTAATGAAAAACTGTTTTTT. This encodes CASSPGFGTGDATNEKLFF.